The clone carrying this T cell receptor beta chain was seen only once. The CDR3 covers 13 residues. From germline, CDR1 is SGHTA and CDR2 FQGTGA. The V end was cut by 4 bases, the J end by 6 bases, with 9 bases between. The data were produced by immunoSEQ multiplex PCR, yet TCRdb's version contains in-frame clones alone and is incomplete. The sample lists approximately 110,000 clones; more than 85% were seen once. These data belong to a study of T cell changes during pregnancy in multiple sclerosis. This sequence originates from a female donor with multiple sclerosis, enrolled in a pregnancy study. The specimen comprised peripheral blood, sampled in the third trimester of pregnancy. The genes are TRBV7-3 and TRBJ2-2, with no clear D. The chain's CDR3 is CASSSVIAGELFF. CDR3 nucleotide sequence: TGTGCCAGCAGCTCCGTAATAGCCGGGGAGCTGTTTTTT.